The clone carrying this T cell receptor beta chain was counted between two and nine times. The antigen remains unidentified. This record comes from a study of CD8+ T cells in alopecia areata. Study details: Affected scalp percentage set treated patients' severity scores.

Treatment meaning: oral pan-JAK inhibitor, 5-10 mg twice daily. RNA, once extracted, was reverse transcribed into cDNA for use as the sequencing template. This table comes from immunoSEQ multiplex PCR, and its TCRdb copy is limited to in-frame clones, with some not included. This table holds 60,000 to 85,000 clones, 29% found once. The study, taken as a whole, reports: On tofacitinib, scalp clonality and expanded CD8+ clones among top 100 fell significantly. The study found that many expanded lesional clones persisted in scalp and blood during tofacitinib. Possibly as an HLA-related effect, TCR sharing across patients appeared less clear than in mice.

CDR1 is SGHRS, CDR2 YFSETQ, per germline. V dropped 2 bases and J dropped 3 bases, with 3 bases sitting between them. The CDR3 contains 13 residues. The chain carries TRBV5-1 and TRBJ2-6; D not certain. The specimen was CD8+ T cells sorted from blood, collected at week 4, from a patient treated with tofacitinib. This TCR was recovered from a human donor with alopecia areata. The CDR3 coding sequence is TGCGCCAGCAGCTTAAGTGGGGCCAACGTCCTGACTTTC. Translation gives CASSLSGANVLTF. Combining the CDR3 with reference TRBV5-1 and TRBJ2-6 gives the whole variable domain KAGVTQTPRYLIKTRGQQVTLSCSPISGHRSVSWYQQTPGQGLQFLFEYFSETQRNKGNFPGRFSGRQFSNSRSEMNVSTLELGDSALYLCASSLSGANVLTFGAGSRLTVL.